These 13 T cell receptor beta chains came from one sample sequenced in a study of CD8 T cells in ankylosing spondylitis. Their antigens remain unidentified. TCRdb re-called the 5' RACE reads through MiXCR, storing one row per CDR3 protein. The table records some 240,000 distinct CDR3 sequences, more than 5.5% of them present only once. Study-level findings and limits: What appeared characteristic of ankylosing spondylitis blood was a TCR beta motif of about eight highly homologous variants.

Sequencing was performed on blood, either unsorted or a sorted T cell fraction (not recorded which). The receptors come from a male donor with ankylosing spondylitis.

The table lists this clonotype with many counts. The rearrangement joins TRBV11-2 to TRBJ2-1; tentatively, D is TRBD1 (5 bases). Between the trimmed V and J ends, which lost 5 bases and 0 bases, there was a span of 17 bases. Looked up from germline, CDR1 is SGHAT and CDR2 is FQNNGV. The CDR3 sequence is 17 residues long. In nucleotides, the CDR3 is TGTGCCAGCAGCCGTCTCAGGGCTCTTAGCTCCTACAATGAGCAGTTCTTC. Translating gives CASSRLRALSSYNEQFF. Drawing the rest from reference TRBV11-2 and TRBJ2-1, the complete variable domain is EAGVAQSPRYKIIEKRQSVAFWCNPISGHATLYWYQQILGQGPKLLIQFQNNGVVDDSQLPKDRFSAERLKGVDSTLKIQPAKLEDSAVYLCASSRLRALSSYNEQFFGPGTRLTVL.

This clonotype showed up many times. CDR3 nucleotide sequence: TGTGCCAGCACCCAGGGAACCCCGGCCACTGAAGCTTTCTTT. This gives the protein CASTQGTPATEAFF. The chain employs TRBV12-3 or TRBV12-4 and TRBJ1-1, with D perhaps TRBD1 (5 bases). V was shortened by 7 bases and J by 4 bases, with 16 bases between the two germline ends. This CDR3 is 14 amino acids long.

The V and J genes are TRBV5-4 and TRBJ2-7; D call uncertain. Germline CDR1 SGHNT, CDR2 YYREEE (reference sequence). The CDR3 loop spans 14 amino acids. Trimming took 0 bases from V and 3 from J, leaving 10 bases between them. CDR3 bases: TGTGCCAGCAGCTTGGACGGCCCCTTCTACGAGCAGTACTTC. Translating gives CASSLDGPFYEQYF.

This clonotype has only a few counts. V and J are TRBV10-3 and TRBJ2-7; D is undetermined. Trimming took off 0 bases at V and 3 bases at J, with 9 bases between the two ends. From germline, CDR1 is ENHRY and CDR2 SYGVKD. The CDR3 has 14 amino acids. CDR3: CAISESSLDYEQYF. DNA for the CDR3: TGTGCCATCAGTGAGTCGAGCCTAGACTACGAGCAGTACTTC.

This clonotype showed up many times. J is TRBJ2-5 and V is TRBV20-1, with D perhaps TRBD2 (6 bases). The CDR3 runs to 15 residues. V was cut by 1 base and J by 0 bases, with 12 bases left in between. CDR1 and CDR2 (germline): DFQATT, SNEGSKA (reference sequence). CDR3 coding DNA: TGCAGTGCTAGAGGGACTACGGCTCACCAAGAGACCCAGTACTTC. Translation: CSARGTTAHQETQYF.

This clonotype was recorded at least ten times. CDR3 coding DNA: TGCGCCAGCAGCCAAGTGGCAGGGAGCACAGATACGCAGTATTTT. The encoded protein is CASSQVAGSTDTQYF. The chain has TRBV4-1 and TRBJ2-3; D is possibly TRBD1 (5 bases). The length of the CDR3 is 15 residues. The V gene's germline CDR1 is MGHRA and CDR2 YSYEKL. The V and J ends lost 1 base and 0 bases respectively, with 8 bases between them.

The chain carries TRBV12-3 or TRBV12-4 and TRBJ1-1, with 9 bases lining up with TRBD1. With V trimmed by 5 bases and J by 3 bases, 4 bases remained unmatched. There are 14 residues in the CDR3. CDR3 in DNA: TGTGCCAGCAGTCTCCGGACAGGGGACACTGAAGCTTTCTTT. The encoded protein is CASSLRTGDTEAFF.

This clonotype has more than one count but fewer than ten. The chain combines TRBV10-1 with TRBJ2-1, with 12 positions matching TRBD2. The junction had 10 bases not matched to a gene; V was cut back by 5 bases and J by 8 bases. Germline V gives CDR1 WNHNN, CDR2 SYGVQD (reference sequence). The CDR3 length is 16 residues. DNA of the CDR3: TGCGCCAGCAGTAATACACTAGCGGGAGGAGGCGATGAGCAGTTCTTC. Protein product: CASSNTLAGGGDEQFF.

This sequence joins TRBV7-8 and TRBJ2-2; TRBD1 matches 9 bases. J gave up 7 bases and V 5 bases, and 8 bases lay outside the gene matches. From germline, CDR1 is SGHVS and CDR2 FQNEAQ. The CDR3 runs to 15 residues. The CDR3 nucleotides are TGTGCCAGCAGCCTAGGGGACAGGGCGGGCGGGGAGCTGTTTTTT. Residues: CASSLGDRAGGELFF.

This clonotype was counted many times. This chain links TRBV29-1 with TRBJ2-7; 10 bases line up with TRBD1. Germline V gene data show CDR1 as SQVTM and CDR2 as ANQGSEA. The trim removed 7 bases at V and 4 bases at J, leaving 7 bases unmatched. The CDR3 has 13 residues. CDR3 protein: CSAAGDRGYEQYF. In DNA form, the CDR3 reads TGCAGCGCCGCGGGGGACAGGGGATACGAGCAGTACTTC.

This clonotype was seen ten or more times. The CDR3 DNA follows: TGCAGCGCCAGGGACAGGGAGACCTACGAGCAGTACTTC. Its translation is CSARDRETYEQYF. The chain has TRBV29-1 and TRBJ2-7, with 9 nucleotides matching TRBD1. Losses at the gene ends were 7 bases for V and 2 bases for J; bases not matched to a gene: 6. The CDR3 runs to 13 residues. CDR1 and CDR2 from the germline V gene are SQVTM and ANQGSEA.

This clonotype was detected only a few times. The chain couples TRBV7-9 to TRBJ2-7; D call uncertain. Between the trimmed V and J ends, which lost 5 bases and 3 bases, there was a span of 5 bases. The germline V gene encodes CDR1 SEHNR and CDR2 FQNEAQ (reference sequence). The CDR3 covers 11 residues. The CDR3 sequence: CASSVRYEQYF. The DNA for the CDR3 is TGTGCCAGCAGCGTCCGCTACGAGCAGTACTTC.

The genes are TRBV20-1 and TRBJ2-3, with TRBD1 matching 7 bases. Losses at the gene ends were 0 bases for V and 0 bases for J; bases not matched to a gene: 6. Germline V lookup: CDR1 DFQATT, CDR2 SNEGSKA (reference sequence). The CDR3 loop spans 16 amino acids. The CDR3 sequence: CSARDIGQASTDTQYF. CDR3 DNA sequence: TGCAGTGCTAGAGACATCGGACAGGCTAGCACAGATACGCAGTATTTT.